A single sample is the source of the 24 T cell receptor beta chains below, sequenced in a study of post-analysis software for immune sequencing data. Study-wide findings and caveats: The study found TRBV5-6, TRBV5-1 and TRBV20-1 among a handful of TRBV segments more frequent in patients than controls.

These receptors' antigens are unknown. cDNA libraries for TCR beta contained unique molecular identifiers. TCRdb called the PCR reads again in MiXCR, with one record for every CDR3 protein. This repertoire shows hundreds of thousands of distinct CDR3 sequences, 55% to 70% found once; its top ten account for around 10%. The material sequenced was blood. The receptors originated from a girl aged 2-10 years with multiple sclerosis.

This chain uses TRBV7-9 with TRBJ2-3; D is ambiguous. The CDR3 loop spans 14 amino acids. Germline CDR1 reads SEHNR; CDR2 reads FQNEAQ (reference sequence). The V end was cut by 5 bases, the J end by 4 bases, with 13 bases between. The CDR3 nucleotides read TGTGCCAGCAGCCCCGGTTCGAAGGCAGATACGCAGTATTTT. Encoded protein: CASSPGSKADTQYF.

The chain carries TRBV9 and TRBJ2-1; TRBD2 matches 9 bases. The CDR3 is made up of 16 amino acids. With V trimmed by 4 bases and J by 9 bases, 14 bases remained unmatched. Per the germline V gene, CDR1 is SGDLS and CDR2 is YYNGEE. In nucleotides, the CDR3 is TGTGCCAGCAGCCCAGGAGGGGTAGCGGGGGCTCTTGAGCAGTTCTTC. The encoded protein is CASSPGGVAGALEQFF.

The chain joins TRBV6-6 to TRBJ1-2; D is unresolved. Germline CDR1 is MNHNY and CDR2 is SVGAGI (reference sequence). The CDR3 has 13 amino acids. V lost 2 bases and J lost 2, with 6 bases in between. The DNA for the CDR3 is TGTGCCAGCAGTTACACTGACAACTATGGCTACACCTTC. This codes for CASSYTDNYGYTF.

The chain carries TRBV20-1 and TRBJ1-5; TRBD1 might be the D (5 bases). CDR3 length equals 13 residues. CDR1 and CDR2 (germline): DFQATT, SNEGSKA (reference sequence). V was pared by 8 bases and J by 5 bases, with 16 bases between. The CDR3 reads CSTSNQGDQPQHF. In DNA form, the CDR3 reads TGCAGTACAAGCAACCAGGGAGATCAGCCCCAGCATTTT.

The chain employs TRBV7-9 and TRBJ2-3; maybe TRBD1 (6 bases). The V end lost 5 bases, the J end lost 0 bases, and 12 bases lay between the germline ends. CDR1 is SEHNR, CDR2 FQNEAQ, per germline (reference sequence). CDR3 size: 15 residues. CDR3: CASSGSGASTDTQYF. The CDR3 DNA is TGTGCCAGCAGCGGCTCAGGGGCGAGCACAGATACGCAGTATTTT.

This clonotype was detected only a few times. The chain employs TRBV6-5 and TRBJ2-3, with 7 positions matching TRBD1. With 0 bases clipped from V and 6 bases from J, the junction kept 6 bases outside the gene matches. The length of the CDR3 is 15 residues. Germline CDR1 reads MNHEY; CDR2 reads SVGAGI. The CDR3 region is CASSYSTGSSDTQYF. The CDR3 region has the DNA TGTGCCAGCAGTTACTCGACAGGGTCATCCGATACGCAGTATTTT.

V and J are TRBV15 and TRBJ1-1, with 11 bases lining up with TRBD1. Per germline, CDR1 LNHNV and CDR2 YYDKDF (reference sequence). The CDR3 sequence is 17 residues long. With 0 bases clipped from V and 5 bases from J, the junction kept 8 bases outside the gene matches. The CDR3 DNA sequence: TGTGCCACCAGCAGAGAGGGGACAGGGGGGCGGCGAACTGAAGCTTTCTTT. Translation gives CATSREGTGGRRTEAFF.

The V call is TRBV7-9, the J call TRBJ2-1; possibly TRBD2 for D (5 bases). The V end was cut by 5 bases, the J end by 1 base, with 15 bases between. The germline V gene encodes CDR1 SEHNR and CDR2 FQNEAQ (reference sequence). The CDR3 has 16 residues. The CDR3 reads CASSPPRVRSYNEQFF. In nucleotides, the CDR3 is TGTGCCAGCAGCCCCCCGAGGGTCCGATCCTACAATGAGCAGTTCTTC.

This clonotype was counted ten times or more. This chain uses TRBV7-2 with TRBJ2-5; a weak D match, TRBD2 (5 bases). Deletions cut 4 bases from V and 1 base from J, with 13 bases between. CDR3 size: 15 residues. Germline CDR1 SGHTA, CDR2 FQGNSA. CDR3: CASSSQRQAQETQYF. The CDR3 DNA reads as TGTGCCAGCAGCTCCCAGCGGCAGGCCCAAGAGACCCAGTACTTC.

Only a few counts were recorded for this clonotype. This chain links TRBV29-1 with TRBJ2-2; TRBD2 might be the D (5 bases). With 7 bases removed from V and 7 bases from J, the gap between germline ends came to 16 bases. Per the germline V gene, CDR1 is SQVTM and CDR2 is ANQGSEA. The CDR3 sequence is 13 residues long. Here the CDR3 DNA reads TGCAGCGCCGTTATGACGGGGAACGGGGAGCTGTTTTTT. Translation gives CSAVMTGNGELFF.

The V and J genes are TRBV5-1 and TRBJ2-1, with 10 bases that match TRBD2. The CDR3 has 13 amino acids. Per the germline V gene, CDR1 is SGHRS and CDR2 is YFSETQ. V lost 4 bases, J lost 8 bases, and 3 bases stayed unmatched. Here the CDR3 reads CASSIAGGDEQFF. In nucleotides, the CDR3 is TGCGCCAGCAGCATAGCGGGAGGAGATGAGCAGTTCTTC.

This clonotype has more than one count but fewer than ten. This chain uses TRBV29-1 with TRBJ1-2; D might be TRBD1 (5 bases). The V end lost 6 bases, the J end lost 2 bases, and 16 bases lay between the germline ends. The CDR3 is 14 residues long. Germline values: CDR1 SQVTM, CDR2 ANQGSEA. CDR3 sequence (DNA): TGCAGCGTGCCGTGGGGCAGGGACAACTATGGCTACACCTTC. The encoded protein is CSVPWGRDNYGYTF.

This clonotype was recorded a few times. The chain carries TRBV28 and TRBJ2-3, with TRBD2 identical over 11 bases. The CDR3 sequence is 15 residues long. V gave up 5 bases and J gave up 3 bases; unmatched junction bases: 4. The germline gives CDR1 MDHEN, CDR2 SYDVKM. Here the CDR3 reads CASSPRLAGTDTQYF. The CDR3 bases are TGTGCCAGCAGTCCCAGACTAGCGGGAACAGATACGCAGTATTTT.

The rearrangement links TRBV20-1 to TRBJ2-1; 8 nucleotides match TRBD2. V was clipped by 3 bases and J by 0 bases; unmatched bases: 7. This CDR3 has 16 amino acids. Germline V lookup: CDR1 DFQATT, CDR2 SNEGSKA (reference sequence). This CDR3 reads CSARRLAMSSYNEQFF. For the CDR3, the DNA is TGCAGTGCTAGGAGACTAGCGATGAGCTCCTACAATGAGCAGTTCTTC.

The chain recombines TRBV24-1 with TRBJ1-1; D not certain. The CDR3 loop spans 12 amino acids. Trimming removed 4 bases from V and 7 bases from J, with 9 bases in between. Germline V CDR1 and CDR2: KGHDR, SFDVKD. The CDR3 nucleotides read TGTGCCACCAGTGACGGACCGCGTGAAGCTTTCTTT. Residues: CATSDGPREAFF.

The rearrangement joins TRBV3-1 to TRBJ2-5; D remains ambiguous. The germline V gene encodes CDR1 LGHDT and CDR2 YNNKEL (reference sequence). The CDR3 has 14 residues. The V end lost 1 base, the J end lost 1 base, and 7 bases lay between the germline ends. The CDR3: CASSQVASQETQYF. The DNA for the CDR3 is TGTGCCAGCAGCCAAGTGGCTAGCCAAGAGACCCAGTACTTC.

V and J are TRBV25-1 and TRBJ2-1; possible D gene TRBD1, 5 bases. This CDR3 has 13 residues. CDR1 MGHDK and CDR2 SYGVNS come from the germline V gene. V lost 6 bases and J 6 bases, leaving 12 bases between the germline ends. CDR3 DNA: TGTGCCAGCAGCGGATTTGGGGCCAATGAGCAGTTCTTC. Its protein product is CASSGFGANEQFF.

This clonotype occurred a few times. The V and J genes are TRBV29-1 and TRBJ1-5; 9 positions agree with TRBD1. V lost 6 bases and J lost 8; bases outside the gene matches: 11. The CDR3 runs 14 residues. The germline V gene encodes CDR1 SQVTM and CDR2 ANQGSEA. The CDR3 DNA sequence: TGCAGCGTCGGACTGGGACAGGGCAAGGAGCCCCAGCATTTT. It encodes CSVGLGQGKEPQHF.

This rearrangement joins TRBV12-3 or TRBV12-4 to TRBJ2-7, with TRBD2 matching 8 bases. The V gene end was trimmed by 4 bases and the J gene end by 3 bases; junction bases not matched to a gene: 8. The CDR3 is made up of 15 amino acids. CDR3 sequence (DNA): TGTGCCAGCAGTTCATCGGGTAGCGGGATCTACGAGCAGTACTTC. Encoded protein: CASSSSGSGIYEQYF.

This sequence joins TRBV29-1 and TRBJ1-1; D remains ambiguous. The length of the CDR3 is 13 residues. Germline CDR1 and CDR2: SQVTM and ANQGSEA. V lost 8 bases and J 6 bases, leaving 19 bases between the germline ends. Written as DNA, the CDR3 is TGCAGCCAAACCTCAGACGGGATGGCTGAAGCTTTCTTT. Amino acid sequence: CSQTSDGMAEAFF.

This clonotype was counted a few times. The chain has TRBV7-8 and TRBJ2-3; 7 bases match TRBD2. The J segment lost 1 base and the V segment lost 4 bases, leaving 5 bases of the junction unmatched. CDR1 and CDR2 from the germline V gene are SGHVS and FQNEAQ. CDR3 length: 15 residues. CDR3 bases: TGTGCCAGCAGCTATAAGCGGGGACGCACAGATACGCAGTATTTT. It yields the protein CASSYKRGRTDTQYF.

Only a few counts were recorded for this clonotype. The chain employs TRBV29-1 and TRBJ2-1, with D tentatively TRBD2 (6 bases). V lost 4 bases and J lost 9, with 22 bases in between. Germline CDR1 is SQVTM and CDR2 is ANQGSEA. The CDR3 extends over 15 amino acids. CDR3 loop: CSVAPGSGQRSEQFF. The CDR3 coding sequence is TGCAGCGTTGCTCCCGGGAGTGGGCAGAGGAGTGAGCAGTTCTTC.

The chain links TRBV5-5 to TRBJ2-7, with TRBD1 matching 7 bases. CDR1 and CDR2 from the germline V gene are SGHKS and YYEKEE (reference sequence). J was trimmed by 0 bases and V by 2 bases; bases with no gene match: 8. CDR3 length: 16 amino acids. As DNA, the CDR3 is TGTGCCAGCAGCTTAGTCCTACAGGGGAGCTCCTACGAGCAGTACTTC. Translation: CASSLVLQGSSYEQYF. Drawing the rest from reference TRBV5-5 and TRBJ2-7, the complete variable domain is DAGVTQSPTHLIKTRGQQVTLRCSPISGHKSVSWYQQVLGQGPQFIFQYYEKEERGRGNFPDRFSARQFPNYSSELNVNALLLGDSALYLCASSLVLQGSSYEQYFGPGTRLTVT.

This clonotype was observed a handful of times. The chain combines TRBV29-1 with TRBJ1-4; D perhaps matches TRBD1 (6 bases). V lost 0 bases, J lost 12 bases, and 14 bases lay in between. This CDR3 spans 13 amino acids. Germline V gives CDR1 SQVTM, CDR2 ANQGSEA. The chain's CDR3 is CSVEDGGAPELFF. CDR3 bases: TGCAGCGTTGAAGATGGGGGCGCCCCAGAACTGTTTTTT.